The 17 T cell receptor beta chains presented below share a single source sample, sequenced in a study of Ad26.COV2.S vaccination and SARS-CoV-2 variants. Profiled with immunoSEQ multiplex PCR; TCRdb holds only in-frame clones, not every one. The table includes over 110,000 clones, more than 80% detected once. The sample was peripheral blood, taken after recovery from COVID-19. These receptors came from a human donor who had recovered from COVID-19.

This chain connects TRBV9 to TRBJ1-2; D uncertain. Germline-derived CDR1 and CDR2 are SGDLS and YYNGEE. The CDR3 is made up of 13 amino acids. V lost 0 bases and J 5 bases, leaving 8 bases between the germline ends. The CDR3 loop is CASSVEAGYGYTF. The CDR3 nucleotides are TGTGCCAGCAGCGTAGAGGCGGGTTATGGCTACACCTTC.

This chain joins TRBV28 and TRBJ2-2; weak D call: TRBD1 (5 bases). This CDR3 comprises 14 residues. Looked up from germline, CDR1 is MDHEN and CDR2 is SYDVKM. V was pared by 5 bases and J by 5 bases, with 12 bases between. For the CDR3, the DNA is TGTGCCAGCAGTCCTATGACAGAGACCGGGGAGCTGTTTTTT. Its translation: CASSPMTETGELFF.

J is TRBJ2-4 and V is TRBV29-1; 8 bases fit TRBD1. Losses at the gene ends were 2 bases for V and 6 bases for J; bases not matched to a gene: 6. The CDR3 loop spans 14 amino acids. Germline lookup yields CDR1 SQVTM and CDR2 ANQGSEA. The CDR3 is CSVELVRGRNIQYF. Written as DNA, the CDR3 is TGCAGCGTTGAATTGGTCAGGGGGCGAAACATTCAGTACTTC. Full variable domain (rest looked up from reference TRBV29-1 and TRBJ2-4): SAVISQKPSRDICQRGTSLTIQCQVDSQVTMMFWYRQQPGQSLTLIATANQGSEATYESGFVIDKFPISRPNLTFSTLTVSNMSPEDSSIYLCSVELVRGRNIQYFGAGTRLSVL.

The chain recombines TRBV7-2 with TRBJ1-5; the match to TRBD1 covers 9 bases. After removal of 5 bases from V and 5 bases from J, the junction contained 10 bases not matched to a gene. There are 16 residues in the CDR3. CDR1 is SGHTA and CDR2 is FQGNSA in the germline V gene. CDR3 bases: TGTGCCAGCAGCCCCCCCACAGGGGGCTTGCATCAGCCCCAGCATTTT. It translates to CASSPPTGGLHQPQHF.

This clone appeared a single time. V gene TRBV4-3 combines with J gene TRBJ2-1; D might be TRBD1 (6 bases). The CDR3 sequence is 15 residues long. The germline V gene has CDR1 LGHNA and CDR2 YSLEER. V was clipped by 4 bases and J by 6 bases, with 16 bases between them. The CDR3 here is CASSPEQGSLNEQFF. As DNA, the CDR3 is TGCGCCAGCAGCCCTGAACAGGGTTCCCTCAATGAGCAGTTCTTC.

The rearrangement joins TRBV11-2 to TRBJ1-1; 7 bases are a match to TRBD1. The V segment lost 7 bases and the J segment 0 bases; nucleotides outside the gene matches: 5. From germline, CDR1 is SGHAT and CDR2 FQNNGV. The CDR3 runs 14 residues. The chain's CDR3 is CASKEQGMNTEAFF. The DNA of the CDR3 is TGTGCCAGCAAAGAACAGGGGATGAACACTGAAGCTTTCTTT.

The V and J genes are TRBV3-1 (or the pseudogene TRBV3-2) and TRBJ1-6; 10 bases match TRBD1. CDR3 length: 16 amino acids. The V gene's germline CDR1 is LGHDT and CDR2 YNNKEL (reference sequence). V shed 1 base, J shed 7 bases, and the junction held 4 bases outside the gene matches. Here the CDR3 reads CASSQARQGANSPLHF. The CDR3 DNA follows: TGTGCCAGCAGCCAAGCAAGACAGGGGGCAAATTCACCCCTCCACTTT.

This clone was picked up one time. One end of the junction does not line up with germline, which may come from a read error. This chain links TRBV7-7 with TRBJ2-5, with TRBD1 matching 7 bases. The CDR3 contains 15 residues. The V gene's germline CDR1 is SSHAT and CDR2 FNYEAQ (reference sequence). CDR3 nucleotide sequence: TGTGCTAGCAGCTTAGGACGACAGGGATATGAGACCCAGTACTTC. Encoded protein: CASSLGRQGYETQYF. The full variable domain, rest sourced from reference TRBV7-7 and TRBJ2-5, is GAGVSQSPRYKVTKRGQDVTLRCDPISSHATLYWYQQALGQGPEFLTYFNYEAQPDKSGLPSDRFSAERPEGSISTLTIQRTEQRDSAMYRCASSLGRQGYETQYFGPGTRLLVL.

CDR3 sequence: CACSDSSYEQYF. CDR3 DNA sequence: TGTGCCTGCTCCGACAGCTCCTACGAGCAGTACTTC. The chain uses TRBV6-5 and TRBJ2-7, with D possibly TRBD1 on 5 matching bases. Trimming took 11 bases from V and 0 from J, leaving 11 bases between them. In germline, CDR1 is MNHEY, CDR2 SVGAGI. CDR3 length: 12 residues.

The chain is built from TRBV10-3 and TRBJ1-1; 7 positions match TRBD1. Germline V gene sequence: CDR1 ENHRY, CDR2 SYGVKD. V lost 0 bases and J lost 3; bases outside the gene matches: 4. The length of the CDR3 is 15 residues. CDR3 loop: CAISESDRSYTEAFF. The DNA of the CDR3 is TGTGCCATCAGTGAGTCGGACAGGTCGTACACTGAAGCTTTCTTT.

This clone was observed a single time. The chain employs TRBV14 and TRBJ1-2; no clear D. The CDR3 contains 15 residues. V was shortened by 6 bases and J by 2 bases, with 16 bases between the two germline ends. The germline CDR1 and CDR2 sequences are SGHDN and FVKESK. The CDR3 region has the DNA TGTGCCAGCAGTTTACCCGGGGTTACGAACTATGGCTACACCTTC. It yields the protein CASSLPGVTNYGYTF.

The chain combines TRBV19 with TRBJ1-1, with D unclear. Germline loops: CDR1 LNHDA, CDR2 SQIVND (reference sequence). The V end lost 5 bases, the J end lost 0 bases, and 13 bases lay between the germline ends. This CDR3 contains 15 residues. The CDR3 DNA reads as TGTGCCAGTAGTCTGACTGCCCTCATGAACACTGAAGCTTTCTTT. This codes for CASSLTALMNTEAFF.

The chain joins TRBV30 to TRBJ1-6, with D uncertain. Between the trimmed V and J ends, which lost 0 bases and 9 bases, there was a span of 18 bases. This CDR3 comprises 16 residues. Germline CDR1 is GTSNPN and CDR2 is SVGIG (reference sequence). The CDR3 DNA sequence: TGTGCCTGGAGTGTACTATCGGCCCCCGGGGTTTCACCCCTCCACTTT. Encoded protein: CAWSVLSAPGVSPLHF.

V gene TRBV5-6 combines with J gene TRBJ1-1; unclear D gene. V was trimmed by 5 bases and J by 2 bases, leaving 13 bases between them. The CDR3 is 14 residues long. Germline V lookup: CDR1 SGHDT, CDR2 YYEEEE. CDR3 residues: CASSFVGINTEAFF. CDR3 sequence (DNA): TGTGCCAGCAGTTTTGTAGGGATCAACACTGAAGCTTTCTTT.

The chain recombines TRBV5-1 with TRBJ1-1; TRBD1 is a possible D gene (5 bases). Germline V lookup: CDR1 SGHRS, CDR2 YFSETQ. V was pared by 0 bases and J by 3 bases, with 12 bases between. This CDR3 region has 15 residues. The CDR3 is CASSLGGAGDTEAFF. CDR3 sequence (DNA): TGCGCCAGCAGCTTGGGCGGGGCGGGGGACACTGAAGCTTTCTTT.

This clone was recorded once. The rearrangement uses TRBV6-5 and TRBJ2-7; 13 nucleotides align to TRBD2. CDR1 is MNHEY, CDR2 SVGAGI, per germline. Losses at the gene ends were 8 bases for V and 3 bases for J; bases not matched to a gene: 7. This CDR3 is built from 15 residues. The CDR3 region has the DNA TGTGCCAGCTGGACCTGGACTAGCGGGAGCTACGAGCAGTACTTC. This translates into CASWTWTSGSYEQYF.

This rearrangement joins TRBV11-2 to TRBJ2-7; weak D call: TRBD2 (6 bases). The CDR3 sequence is 16 residues long. V lost 0 bases and J lost 4, with 16 bases in between. The V gene's germline CDR1 is SGHAT and CDR2 FQNNGV. CDR3 sequence reads: CASSLEVGLSLYEQYF. The CDR3 nucleotides are TGTGCCAGCAGCTTAGAAGTCGGACTATCCCTATACGAGCAGTACTTC.